The 27 T cell receptor beta chains in this list originate from one sample, sequenced in a study of blood T cell repertoires in COVID-19. Generated by immunoSEQ multiplex PCR, the TCRdb table keeps only in-frame clones and is missing some. The sample lists 120,000 to 150,000 clones; about four fifths were seen once. Sequencing input: PBMCs or T cells enriched from blood (not recorded which). The source of these receptors is a middle-aged man with acute COVID-19.

This clone is a singleton in its sample. CDR3 DNA sequence: TGTGCCAGCAGCGTAGAGAGAGGTGGAAACACCATATATTTT. This translates into CASSVERGGNTIYF. J is TRBJ1-3 and V is TRBV9; D unclear. The CDR3 contains 14 residues. Germline loops: CDR1 SGDLS, CDR2 YYNGEE. Trimming removed 0 bases from V and 3 bases from J, with 7 bases in between.

Points on this clone: The same CDR3 arises from other DNA sequences in this sample as well. The chain couples TRBV5-1 to TRBJ1-1, with D possibly being TRBD1 (6 bases). The CDR3 runs 14 residues. The germline gives CDR1 SGHRS, CDR2 YFSETQ. V lost 0 bases and J lost 0, with 6 bases in between. The DNA of the CDR3 is TGCGCCAGCAGCTTGGGACAGGTGAACACTGAAGCTTTCTTT. As protein: CASSLGQVNTEAFF.

This sequence joins TRBV19 and TRBJ1-6; no reliable D call. Trimming removed 7 bases at V and 0 bases at J, with 10 bases between. The CDR3 runs to 15 residues. Germline lookup yields CDR1 LNHDA and CDR2 SQIVND (reference sequence). The DNA for the CDR3 is TGTGCCAGTAAGAGCGGCGACTCCTATAATTCACCCCTCCACTTT. It translates to CASKSGDSYNSPLHF.

Concerning this clone itself: Other DNA sequences of this sample code for an identical CDR3. The rearrangement joins TRBV11-2 to TRBJ2-5, with D perhaps matching TRBD1 (5 bases). CDR1 SGHAT and CDR2 FQNNGV come from the germline V gene. V lost 1 base to trimming and J lost 3 bases, with 6 bases between them. This CDR3 contains 13 residues. The CDR3 region is CASSLGREETQYF. In nucleotides, the CDR3 is TGTGCCAGCAGCTTAGGCAGGGAAGAGACCCAGTACTTC.

This clone occurred once. This chain joins TRBV24-1 and TRBJ2-5; no firm D call. Germline assignment: CDR1 KGHDR and CDR2 SFDVKD. The ends were cut back, 5 bases at V and 6 bases at J, with 6 bases in the middle. The CDR3 totals 11 residues. This CDR3 reads CATSGGQTQYF. CDR3 DNA sequence: TGTGCCACCAGTGGTGGGCAGACCCAGTACTTC.

This sequence joins TRBV28 and TRBJ2-1; D might be TRBD1 (6 bases). CDR3 length equals 15 residues. The V end was cut by 3 bases, the J end by 1 base, with 10 bases between. From germline, CDR1 is MDHEN and CDR2 SYDVKM. CDR3 in DNA: TGTGCCAGCAGTTTGACAAGGGGGTCCTACAATGAGCAGTTCTTC. It yields the protein CASSLTRGSYNEQFF. Filled out from reference TRBV28 and TRBJ2-1, the complete variable domain reads DVKVTQSSRYLVKRTGEKVFLECVQDMDHENMFWYRQDPGLGLRLIYFSYDVKMKEKGDIPEGYSVSREKKERFSLILESASTNQTSMYLCASSLTRGSYNEQFFGPGTRLTVL.

The chain carries TRBV2 and TRBJ1-4; no reliable D call. The ends were cut back, 2 bases at V and 7 bases at J, with 14 bases in the middle. From germline, CDR1 is SNHLY and CDR2 FYNNEI. The CDR3 is 15 amino acids. For the CDR3, the DNA is TGTGCCAGCAGTGAAAGAGGTCGGATTAGTGAAAAACTGTTTTTT. Protein product: CASSERGRISEKLFF.

The CDR3: CASSQDAGSYEQYF. As DNA, the CDR3 is TGTGCCAGCAGCCAAGATGCAGGTTCCTACGAGCAGTACTTC. The chain combines TRBV3-1 (or the pseudogene TRBV3-2) with TRBJ2-7; no reliable D call. The germline V and J ends were trimmed by 0 bases and 1 base, with 7 bases remaining between them. The CDR3 spans 14 residues. Germline V gives CDR1 LGHDT, CDR2 YNNKEL (reference sequence).

This clone has only one observation. V usage is TRBV28 and J usage is TRBJ2-4, with no clear D. Trimming left V 2 bases short and J 4 bases short, with 9 bases between. Per the germline V gene, CDR1 is MDHEN and CDR2 is SYDVKM. CDR3 length equals 14 residues. In DNA form, the CDR3 reads TGTGCCAGCAGTTTAGGGTACAGTAAAAACATTCAGTACTTC. Translation: CASSLGYSKNIQYF.

This sequence joins TRBV7-6 and TRBJ1-3, with D perhaps matching TRBD1 (5 bases). V lost 1 base, J lost 1 base, and 23 bases lay in between. This CDR3 is 20 amino acids long. CDR1 and CDR2 (germline): SGHVS, FNYEAQ. The CDR3 nucleotides are TGTGCCAGCAGCTTAGTCAGGTTCGGCGGGACGGAATCGTCTGGAAACACCATATATTTT. Translated: CASSLVRFGGTESSGNTIYF.

The V and J genes are TRBV12-3 or TRBV12-4 and TRBJ1-1; D is perhaps TRBD1 (6 bases). Trimming took off 2 bases at V and 11 bases at J, with 12 bases between the two ends. The CDR3 length is 12 residues. CDR3 in DNA: TGTGCCAGCAGTTTACCATCAGGGGTTGCTTTCTTT. Residues: CASSLPSGVAFF.

The rearrangement uses TRBV7-2 and TRBJ2-2; 8 bases fit TRBD1. In germline, CDR1 is SGHTA, CDR2 FQGNSA. V lost 5 bases, J lost 4 bases, and 9 bases stayed unmatched. The CDR3 extends over 16 amino acids. CDR3 nucleotide sequence: TGTGCCAGCAGCCTCTTGCGGGACAGGATCACCGGGGAGCTGTTTTTT. It codes for CASSLLRDRITGELFF.

The chain uses TRBV24-1 and TRBJ2-1; 8 positions match TRBD1. The V segment lost 7 bases and the J segment 0 bases; nucleotides outside the gene matches: 7. The CDR3 consists of 16 residues. CDR1 is KGHDR and CDR2 is SFDVKD in the germline V gene. The CDR3: CATRETGANSYNEQFF. The CDR3 DNA reads as TGTGCCACCAGGGAGACAGGGGCGAACTCCTACAATGAGCAGTTCTTC.

The V call is TRBV13, the J call TRBJ2-1; D may be TRBD2 (7 bases). V was trimmed by 3 bases and J by 8 bases, leaving 20 bases between them. This CDR3 is 16 amino acids long. Germline values: CDR1 PRHDT, CDR2 FYEKMQ (reference sequence). The CDR3 loop is CASSFKGGGTEYEQFF. The CDR3 region has the DNA TGTGCCAGCAGCTTTAAGGGGGGGGGAACTGAGTATGAGCAGTTCTTC.

J is TRBJ2-3 and V is TRBV11-2; D gene unclear. V was trimmed by 5 bases and J by 4 bases, leaving 7 bases between them. Germline lookup yields CDR1 SGHAT and CDR2 FQNNGV. This CDR3 comprises 12 residues. The CDR3 here is CASSQLSDTQYF. DNA of the CDR3: TGTGCCAGCAGCCAACTTTCAGATACGCAGTATTTT.

Here the CDR3 reads CAISMGQNEKLFF. CDR3 coding DNA: TGTGCCATCAGTATGGGACAGAATGAAAAACTGTTTTTT. J is TRBJ1-4 and V is TRBV10-3; 7 bases are shared with TRBD1. From germline, CDR1 is ENHRY and CDR2 SYGVKD. V dropped 5 bases and J dropped 5; count of bases not matched to a gene: 2. The CDR3 has 13 residues.

The chain joins TRBV6-1 to TRBJ2-3; D is possibly TRBD2 (6 bases). V lost 0 bases, J lost 7 bases, and 17 bases lay in between. This CDR3 has 16 amino acids. In germline, CDR1 is MNHNS, CDR2 SASEGT. CDR3 residues: CASSEALAGTLHTQYF. As DNA, the CDR3 is TGTGCCAGCAGTGAAGCGCTGGCAGGGACTCTACATACGCAGTATTTT.

The chain recombines TRBV5-1 with TRBJ1-4; D remains ambiguous. V was shortened by 0 bases and J by 7 bases, with 16 bases between the two germline ends. This CDR3 has 16 amino acids. Germline V lookup: CDR1 SGHRS, CDR2 YFSETQ. The CDR3 region is CASSLAGGPNREKLFF. In DNA, the CDR3 is TGCGCCAGCAGCTTGGCCGGAGGGCCGAACCGTGAAAAACTGTTTTTT.

The chain joins TRBV10-2 to TRBJ2-3; D not certain. Germline-derived CDR1 and CDR2 are WSHSY and SAAADI. V lost 3 bases and J 2 bases, leaving 6 bases between the germline ends. The CDR3 extends over 13 amino acids. The chain's CDR3 is CASSDLVTDTQYF. CDR3 in DNA: TGCGCCAGCAGTGATCTAGTCACAGATACGCAGTATTTT.

The chain recombines TRBV28 with TRBJ1-4, with a weak D call TRBD1 (6 bases). CDR1 is MDHEN, CDR2 SYDVKM, per germline. The CDR3 is made up of 14 amino acids. Trimming removed 3 bases at V and 6 bases at J, with 11 bases between. CDR3 in amino acids: CASSFPGQYEKLFF. The DNA for the CDR3 is TGTGCCAGCAGTTTCCCTGGACAGTATGAAAAACTGTTTTTT.

The chain employs TRBV10-2 and TRBJ2-5; TRBD1 is a possible D gene (6 bases). V shed 2 bases and J shed 5 bases, with 12 bases lying between them. CDR3 length: 14 amino acids. Germline V lookup: CDR1 WSHSY, CDR2 SAAADI. In DNA, the CDR3 is TGCGCCAGCAGTGAGCCGGACAGCTGGGAGACCCAGTACTTC. Translating it yields CASSEPDSWETQYF.

This chain connects TRBV7-8 to TRBJ2-7; no clear D gene. Germline CDR1 SGHVS, CDR2 FQNEAQ. The CDR3 is made up of 13 amino acids. V shed 1 base and J shed 1 base, with 5 bases lying between them. CDR3 region: CASSLGPSYEQYF. The CDR3 DNA reads as TGTGCCAGCAGCTTAGGGCCGTCCTACGAGCAGTACTTC.

The chain combines TRBV19 with TRBJ1-2; D uncertain. The CDR3 spans 17 residues. The V end lost 2 bases, the J end lost 4 bases, and 20 bases lay between the germline ends. CDR1 and CDR2 from the germline V gene are LNHDA and SQIVND (reference sequence). The CDR3 DNA follows: TGTGCCAGTAGTATACCGGTGGAGGCCTCGACCCCCTATGGCTACACCTTC. Its translation: CASSIPVEASTPYGYTF. The entire variable domain, with the rest obtained from reference TRBV19 and TRBJ1-2, is as follows: DGGITQSPKYLFRKEGQNVTLSCEQNLNHDAMYWYRQDPGQGLRLIYYSQIVNDFQKGDIAEGYSVSREKKESFPLTVTSAQKNPTAFYLCASSIPVEASTPYGYTFGSGTRLTVV.

This chain connects TRBV19 to TRBJ1-2; D is uncertain. Trimming removed 5 bases from V and 4 bases from J, with 14 bases in between. This CDR3 is 14 amino acids long. Germline V gives CDR1 LNHDA, CDR2 SQIVND (reference sequence). The CDR3 nucleotides are TGTGCCAGTAGTTCTCAGGTCTACGGCTATGGCTACACCTTC. This gives the protein CASSSQVYGYGYTF.

The chain has TRBV19 and TRBJ1-1; D is perhaps TRBD1 (5 bases). The CDR3 spans 13 residues. Trimming cost V 3 bases and J 8 bases, with 13 bases left between them. The germline gives CDR1 LNHDA, CDR2 SQIVND (reference sequence). The CDR3 DNA reads as TGTGCCAGTAGTATTGGGCAGCCAGGGGAAGCTTTCTTT. It codes for CASSIGQPGEAFF.

As for this clone: Other DNA sequences within the sample encode an identical CDR3. This chain uses TRBV12-3 or TRBV12-4 with TRBJ1-5; possible D gene TRBD1, 5 bases. V was trimmed by 5 bases and J by 2 bases, leaving 7 bases between them. The length of the CDR3 is 13 residues. The CDR3 region has the DNA TGTGCCAGCAGTCCGGGGGGCAATCAGCCCCAGCATTTT. Translating it yields CASSPGGNQPQHF.

As DNA, the CDR3 is TGTGCCACCAGGGAGGGGACTGGGGCGCCCCAAGAGACCCAGTACTTC. It is translated as CATREGTGAPQETQYF. The chain has TRBV21-1 and TRBJ2-5; the table names TRBD2, a call not compared with the DNA. TRBV21-1 has pseudogene status. The CDR3 has 16 residues.